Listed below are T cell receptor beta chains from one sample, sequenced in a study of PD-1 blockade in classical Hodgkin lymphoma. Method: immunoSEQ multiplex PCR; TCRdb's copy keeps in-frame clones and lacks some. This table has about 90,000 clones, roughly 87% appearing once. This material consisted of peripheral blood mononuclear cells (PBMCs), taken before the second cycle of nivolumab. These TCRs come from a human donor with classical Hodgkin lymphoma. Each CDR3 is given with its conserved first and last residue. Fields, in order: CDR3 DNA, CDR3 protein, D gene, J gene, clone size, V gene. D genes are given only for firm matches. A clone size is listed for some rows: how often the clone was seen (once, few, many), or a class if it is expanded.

TGTGCCTGGAGTCTGCGGGAGGGCGGCGAGCAGTACTTC,CAWSLREGGEQYF,TRBD2,TRBJ2-7,-,TRBV30
TGCGCCAGCAGCCTGGAGGAGATCCAGACCCAGTACTTC,CASSLEEIQTQYF,-,TRBJ2-5,-,TRBV4-1
TGCGCCAGCAGCTTAGGGTCGCAGGCTGAAGCTTTCTTT,CASSLGSQAEAFF,-,TRBJ1-1,-,TRBV5-1
TGTGCCAGCAGCCCTATCGCCGGGGAGCTGTTTTTT,CASSPIAGELFF,-,TRBJ2-2,-,TRBV7-9
TGTGCCTGGAGTGAGGGCAGTGAAGAGACCCAGTACTTC,CAWSEGSEETQYF,-,TRBJ2-5,-,TRBV30
TGTGCCAGCAGTCGAAGGGACAGGTGGAACACTGAAGCTTTCTTT,CASSRRDRWNTEAFF,TRBD1,TRBJ1-1,-,TRBV28
TGTGCCAGCAGCTTAGGGACGGTGACCTACGAGCAGTACTTC,CASSLGTVTYEQYF,-,TRBJ2-7,-,TRBV11-2
TGTGCCAGCAGCGCCCCCGGGACAGGGGGCAATCAGCCCCAGCATTTT,CASSAPGTGGNQPQHF,TRBD1,TRBJ1-5,-,TRBV6-6
TGTGCCAGCAGCTTAGAGCAATTCAGGGCAGGGGGAACCGGGGAGCTGTTTTTT,CASSLEQFRAGGTGELFF,TRBD1,TRBJ2-2,-,TRBV7-3
TGTGCCAGCTCAGTAGGACAGGGAACTAGTTCCTACGAGCAGTACTTC,CASSVGQGTSSYEQYF,TRBD1,TRBJ2-7,-,TRBV18
TGTGCCAGCAGTCCTCACATTTCTGGGGCCAACGTCCTGACTTTC,CASSPHISGANVLTF,-,TRBJ2-6,-,TRBV27
TGTGCTAGTGGTCCCGAGACTAACTATGGCTACACCTTC,CASGPETNYGYTF,-,TRBJ1-2,many,TRBV12-5
TGTGCCAGCTCACCAAACGGGGGCGATACCGGGGAGCTGTTTTTT,CASSPNGGDTGELFF,-,TRBJ2-2,-,TRBV18
TGTGCCAGCAGACTTATGTGGGACAGGAGAGGAGATACGCAGTATTTT,CASRLMWDRRGDTQYF,TRBD1,TRBJ2-3,-,TRBV28
TGTGCCAGCAGCTTAGGGGCGGGGGTGCTCAAAAACATTCAGTACTTC,CASSLGAGVLKNIQYF,TRBD2,TRBJ2-4,-,TRBV7-9
TGTGCCAGCGTTGGACAGGACATCTCTGGAAGGACCATATATTTT,CASVGQDISGRTIYF,TRBD1,TRBJ1-3,-,TRBV25-1
TGTGCCAGCAGCCTCGCTCCAGGGGTTGAGCAGTTCTTC,CASSLAPGVEQFF,-,TRBJ2-1,-,TRBV9
TGTGCCAGTAGTCCCCGGACAGGAGACACAGATACGCAGTATTTT,CASSPRTGDTDTQYF,TRBD1,TRBJ2-3,-,TRBV19
TGTGCCAGCAGCTCGGGGGACAGGGGATCCAACACCGGGGAGCTGTTTTTT,CASSSGDRGSNTGELFF,TRBD1,TRBJ2-2,few,TRBV5-4
TGCAGCGGCGGGGTACGGATTGCAGACTACAATGAGCAGTTCTTC,CSGGVRIADYNEQFF,-,TRBJ2-1,-,TRBV29-1
TGCGCCAGCAGCTACCGGACTAGCGGGACCACAGATACGCAGTATTTT,CASSYRTSGTTDTQYF,TRBD2,TRBJ2-3,-,TRBV5-1
TGCGCCAGCAGCTTGGTTGGGGTGGATTCACCCCTCCACTTT,CASSLVGVDSPLHF,-,TRBJ1-6,-,TRBV5-1
TGTGCCAGCAGTTCCCGGGGACAGGGGAGGGAGACCCAGTACTTC,CASSSRGQGRETQYF,TRBD1,TRBJ2-5,few,TRBV28
TGCAGCGTTGAATCCGGGTTTGACACTGAAGCTTTCTTT,CSVESGFDTEAFF,-,TRBJ1-1,few,TRBV29-1